This T cell receptor (beta chain) was obtained from a study of CD8+ T cells in alopecia areata. Findings and limits, study-wide: Affected scalp, especially in alopecia totalis/universalis, had a higher clonality than normal scalp did.

Sequencing templates came from extracted RNA that was reverse transcribed into cDNA. Assay: immunoSEQ multiplex PCR; the TCRdb copy retains only in-frame clones and omits some. The repertoire holds over 8,000 clones, with approximately 65% as singletons. Trimming took 5 bases from V and 1 from J, leaving 8 bases between them. CDR1 is SGHKS, CDR2 YYEKEE, per germline (reference sequence). The CDR3 contains 13 residues. Collection of lesional scalp punch biopsies and peripheral blood was performed in alopecia areata patients. This clone has more than one count but fewer than ten. Its antigen is currently unknown.

Sequencing used skin. This chain links TRBV5-5 with TRBJ2-3; D gene uncertain. The TCR originated in a human donor with alopecia areata. Here the CDR3 DNA reads TGTGCCAGCAGAAGTGGGGGCACAGATACGCAGTATTTT. It specifies CASRSGGTDTQYF.